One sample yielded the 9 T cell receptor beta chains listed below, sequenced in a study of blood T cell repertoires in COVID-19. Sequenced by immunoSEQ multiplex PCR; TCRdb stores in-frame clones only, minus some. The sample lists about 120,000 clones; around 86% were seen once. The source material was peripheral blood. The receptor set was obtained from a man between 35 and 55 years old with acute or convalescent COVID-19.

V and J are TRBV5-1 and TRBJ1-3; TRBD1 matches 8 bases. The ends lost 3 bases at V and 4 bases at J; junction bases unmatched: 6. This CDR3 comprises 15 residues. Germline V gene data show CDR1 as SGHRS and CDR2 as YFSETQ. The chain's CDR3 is CASSSQGAQGNTIYF. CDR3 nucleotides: TGCGCCAGCAGCTCCCAGGGGGCGCAGGGAAACACCATATATTTT.

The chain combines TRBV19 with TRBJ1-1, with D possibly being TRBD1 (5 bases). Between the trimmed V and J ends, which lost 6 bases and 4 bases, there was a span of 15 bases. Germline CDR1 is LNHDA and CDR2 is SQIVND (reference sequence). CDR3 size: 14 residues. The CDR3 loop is CASSILGGGTEAFF. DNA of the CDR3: TGTGCCAGTAGCATCTTGGGGGGTGGCACTGAAGCTTTCTTT. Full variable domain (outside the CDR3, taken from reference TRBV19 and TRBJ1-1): DGGITQSPKYLFRKEGQNVTLSCEQNLNHDAMYWYRQDPGQGLRLIYYSQIVNDFQKGDIAEGYSVSREKKESFPLTVTSAQKNPTAFYLCASSILGGGTEAFFGQGTRLTVV.

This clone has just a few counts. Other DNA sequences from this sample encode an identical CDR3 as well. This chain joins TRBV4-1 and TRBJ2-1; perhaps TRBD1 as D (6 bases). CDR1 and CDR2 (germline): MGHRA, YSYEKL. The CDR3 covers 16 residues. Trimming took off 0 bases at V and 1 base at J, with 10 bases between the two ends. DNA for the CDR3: TGCGCCAGCAGCCAAGATAGGGGGTTTTCCTACAATGAGCAGTTCTTC. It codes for CASSQDRGFSYNEQFF.

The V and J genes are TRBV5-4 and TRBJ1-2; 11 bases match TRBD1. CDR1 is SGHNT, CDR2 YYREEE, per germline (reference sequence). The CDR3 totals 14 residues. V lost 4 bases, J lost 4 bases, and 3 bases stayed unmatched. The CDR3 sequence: CASSQGQGGYGYTF. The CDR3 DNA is TGTGCCAGCAGCCAGGGACAGGGGGGCTATGGCTACACCTTC.

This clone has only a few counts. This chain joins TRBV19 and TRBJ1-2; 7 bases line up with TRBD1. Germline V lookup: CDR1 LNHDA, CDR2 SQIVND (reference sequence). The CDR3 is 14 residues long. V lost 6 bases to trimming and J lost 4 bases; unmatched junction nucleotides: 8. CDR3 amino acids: CASSQTGNGYGYTF. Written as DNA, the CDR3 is TGTGCCAGTAGCCAGACAGGGAACGGCTATGGCTACACCTTC.

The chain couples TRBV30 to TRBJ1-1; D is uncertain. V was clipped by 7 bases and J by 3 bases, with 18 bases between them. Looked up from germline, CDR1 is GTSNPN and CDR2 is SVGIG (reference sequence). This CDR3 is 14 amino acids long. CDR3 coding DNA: TGTGCCTCCAGTAGTAGGCGCCGGGACACTGAAGCTTTCTTT. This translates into CASSSRRRDTEAFF.

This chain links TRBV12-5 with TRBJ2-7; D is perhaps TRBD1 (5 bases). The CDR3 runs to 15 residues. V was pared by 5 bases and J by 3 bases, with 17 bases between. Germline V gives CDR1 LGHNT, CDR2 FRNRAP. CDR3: CASGPQVPGHYEQYF. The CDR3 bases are TGTGCTAGTGGTCCACAGGTCCCTGGGCACTACGAGCAGTACTTC.

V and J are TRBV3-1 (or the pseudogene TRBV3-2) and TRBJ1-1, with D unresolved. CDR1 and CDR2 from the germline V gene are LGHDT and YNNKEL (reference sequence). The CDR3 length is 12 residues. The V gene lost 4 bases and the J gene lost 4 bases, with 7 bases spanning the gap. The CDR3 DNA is TGTGCCAGCAGCCGTTCGGGCACTGAAGCTTTCTTT. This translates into CASSRSGTEAFF.

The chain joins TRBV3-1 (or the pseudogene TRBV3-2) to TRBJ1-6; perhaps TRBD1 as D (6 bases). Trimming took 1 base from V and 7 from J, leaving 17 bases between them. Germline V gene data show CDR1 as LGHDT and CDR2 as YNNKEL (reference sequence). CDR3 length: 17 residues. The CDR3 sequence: CASSQVQGGRTNSPLHF. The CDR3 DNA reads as TGTGCCAGCAGCCAAGTACAGGGCGGCCGCACAAATTCACCCCTCCACTTT.